This T cell receptor (beta chain) was found in a study of blood T cell repertoires in COVID-19. Study-wide background: Whether acute or convalescent, the COVID-19 samples came from the United States, Italy and Spain.

In the source study's methods: From reference gene primer amplification, estimates of nucleated cell counts were derived. The assay was immunoSEQ multiplex PCR, and TCRdb's table has in-frame clones only and misses some. V and J calls plus clone size are reproduced from that table; the DNA served to infer D and trimming. The table includes roughly 40,000 clones, roughly 83% detected once. J was trimmed by 0 bases and V by 4 bases; bases with no gene match: 4. CDR1 is SGDLS, CDR2 YYNGEE, per germline. The CDR3 runs 15 residues. This clone was counted only a few times. The sequence came from a human donor with acute or convalescent COVID-19. The donor label of this sample is uncertain. The specimen was peripheral blood. The J gene is TRBJ1-1, the V gene TRBV9, with TRBD1 matching over 9 bases. This chain's CDR3 is CASSLRDRVNTEAFF. CDR3 in DNA: TGTGCCAGCAGCTTGAGGGACAGGGTGAACACTGAAGCTTTCTTT.